The 10 T cell receptor beta chains in this list originate from one sample, sequenced in a study of sequential checkpoint blockade in melanoma. The protocol was immunoSEQ multiplex PCR, while the TCRdb copy is restricted to in-frame clones and leaves out a portion. The data show about 21,000 clones, with roughly 80% seen just once and around a tenth held by the top ten. Described treatment: randomized to nivolumab then ipilimumab (arm A) or the reverse (arm B). Sequencing was performed on CD8+ T cells sorted from blood (inferred from file names), taken from a patient given nivolumab and ipilimumab in sequence. Source of these receptors: a human donor with melanoma.

The chain employs TRBV11-2 and TRBJ1-1; TRBD1 aligns across 8 bases. After removal of 5 bases from V and 11 bases from J, the junction contained 10 bases not matched to a gene. CDR3 size: 13 residues. The V gene's germline CDR1 is SGHAT and CDR2 FQNNGV. The CDR3 loop reads CASSIQQGGEAFF. CDR3 sequence (DNA): TGTGCCAGCAGCATCCAACAGGGGGGTGAGGCTTTCTTT.

This chain links TRBV4-1 with TRBJ2-7; TRBD2 aligns across 11 bases. Germline trimming cut 2 bases from V and 0 bases from J; bases unmatched to any gene: 12. The CDR3 covers 19 residues. Germline V CDR1 and CDR2: MGHRA, YSYEKL. CDR3 loop: CASSQIATSSGRLSYEQYF. For the CDR3, the DNA is TGCGCCAGCAGCCAAATAGCAACATCTAGCGGGAGGCTCTCCTACGAGCAGTACTTC.

This chain links TRBV27 with TRBJ2-5; 8 nucleotides align to TRBD2. Unmatched junction bases numbered 18, after V lost 4 bases and J lost 5 bases. The CDR3 contains 18 residues. Germline V lookup: CDR1 MNHEY, CDR2 SMNVEV (reference sequence). CDR3 DNA sequence: TGTGCCAGCAGTTCCCGTCGGGGGAAGGGACTAGTAACGGAGACCCAGTACTTC. As protein: CASSSRRGKGLVTETQYF.

CDR3 loop: CASSYSGDSSYEQYF. CDR3 DNA: TGTGCCAGCAGTTACTCAGGGGACAGCTCCTACGAGCAGTACTTC. This chain joins TRBV6-5 and TRBJ2-7; TRBD1 agrees at 7 bases. The CDR3 length is 15 residues. V was pared by 0 bases and J by 0 bases, with 2 bases of the junction left unmatched. CDR1 is MNHEY, CDR2 SVGAGI, per germline.

The genes are TRBV4-1 and TRBJ1-1; D not certain. V gave up 4 bases and J gave up 0 bases, with 15 bases separating them. The germline gives CDR1 MGHRA, CDR2 YSYEKL. This CDR3 is 16 amino acids long. CDR3 bases: TGCGCCAGCAGCCCCGGTGTGACGGGATTGAACACTGAAGCTTTCTTT. Translating it yields CASSPGVTGLNTEAFF.

The V call is TRBV5-1, the J call TRBJ1-2, with 7 bases aligning to TRBD1. Germline V gene lookup returns CDR1 SGHRS and CDR2 YFSETQ. The CDR3 is 15 residues long. V trimming: 3 bases; J trimming: 4 bases; junction bases outside the gene matches: 9. CDR3 in amino acids: CASSSGQFRAYGYTF. DNA for the CDR3: TGCGCCAGCAGCTCGGGACAGTTTAGGGCCTATGGCTACACCTTC. Combining the CDR3 with reference TRBV5-1 and TRBJ1-2 gives the whole variable domain KAGVTQTPRYLIKTRGQQVTLSCSPISGHRSVSWYQQTPGQGLQFLFEYFSETQRNKGNFPGRFSGRQFSNSRSEMNVSTLELGDSALYLCASSSGQFRAYGYTFGSGTRLTVV.

This rearrangement joins TRBV5-1 to TRBJ1-3; tentative D call: TRBD1 (6 bases). The CDR3 length is 16 residues. Germline V lookup: CDR1 SGHRS, CDR2 YFSETQ. Trimming removed 0 bases from V and 0 bases from J, with 10 bases in between. CDR3 nucleotide sequence: TGCGCCAGCAGCTTGGGACAGGACAGCTCTGGAAACACCATATATTTT. This translates into CASSLGQDSSGNTIYF. The whole variable domain, filled in from reference TRBV5-1 and TRBJ1-3, reads KAGVTQTPRYLIKTRGQQVTLSCSPISGHRSVSWYQQTPGQGLQFLFEYFSETQRNKGNFPGRFSGRQFSNSRSEMNVSTLELGDSALYLCASSLGQDSSGNTIYFGEGSWLTVV.

This chain joins TRBV14 and TRBJ2-7; TRBD1 is a possible D gene (6 bases). The germline V and J ends were trimmed by 3 bases and 2 bases, with 14 bases remaining between them. The CDR3 has 15 amino acids. The germline V gene has CDR1 SGHDN and CDR2 FVKESK. The CDR3 nucleotides are TGTGCCAGCAGCCACCGGGACATCCTACCCTACGAGCAGTACTTC. This codes for CASSHRDILPYEQYF. The whole variable domain, filled in from reference TRBV14 and TRBJ2-7, reads EAGVTQFPSHSVIEKGQTVTLRCDPISGHDNLYWYRRVMGKEIKFLLHFVKESKQDESGMPNNRFLAERTGGTYSTLKVQPAELEDSGVYFCASSHRDILPYEQYFGPGTRLTVT.

The rearrangement uses TRBV15 and TRBJ2-7, with D possibly TRBD2 on 7 matching bases. The V and J ends lost 3 bases and 2 bases respectively, with 14 bases between them. The germline gives CDR1 LNHNV, CDR2 YYDKDF (reference sequence). CDR3 length: 15 residues. CDR3 sequence reads: CATSRGAGGTYEQYF. As DNA, the CDR3 is TGTGCCACCAGCAGGGGGGCCGGGGGGACCTACGAGCAGTACTTC.

The chain carries TRBV4-2 and TRBJ1-2, with 7 nucleotides matching TRBD1. CDR3 size: 17 residues. Germline CDR1 reads LGHNA; CDR2 reads YNFKEQ. Trimming removed 1 base from V and 2 bases from J; junction bases left unmatched: 10. The CDR3 bases are TGTGCCAGCAGCCAAGGGGTTACAGGGGCGCGCAACTATGGCTACACCTTC. Its translation is CASSQGVTGARNYGYTF.